This T cell receptor beta chain was profiled in a study of T cell responses to AZD1222 COVID-19 vaccine. Study summary: Second-dose timings of about 4 or about 12 weeks were pooled. Study results and caveats: The study found Spike-specific TCR breadth and depth rose after two AZD1222 doses. At baseline, just a handful of AZD1222 recipients tested seropositive. Possibly, clonal diversity was underestimated; donors were largely white British and included more females.

TCRdb keeps only in-frame clones here, not all; method: immunoSEQ multiplex PCR. The profile covers about 76,000 clones, with approximately 90% appearing a single time and approximately 10% taken by the ten largest. About this clone itself: Its specificity is not known.

The origin of this receptor is an adult in good health. The sample consisted of peripheral blood, taken on day 0 of AZD1222 vaccination.

The CDR3 region has the DNA TGTGCCTGGAGTAGGCTTGGGGTAGCGGAGATTGCGGAGACCCAGTACTTC. It encodes CAWSRLGVAEIAETQYF. V gene TRBV30 combines with J gene TRBJ2-5; possibly TRBD2 for D (6 bases). Trimming removed 2 bases from V and 5 bases from J, with 24 bases in between. Germline V gene data show CDR1 as GTSNPN and CDR2 as SVGIG (reference sequence). The length of the CDR3 is 17 residues.